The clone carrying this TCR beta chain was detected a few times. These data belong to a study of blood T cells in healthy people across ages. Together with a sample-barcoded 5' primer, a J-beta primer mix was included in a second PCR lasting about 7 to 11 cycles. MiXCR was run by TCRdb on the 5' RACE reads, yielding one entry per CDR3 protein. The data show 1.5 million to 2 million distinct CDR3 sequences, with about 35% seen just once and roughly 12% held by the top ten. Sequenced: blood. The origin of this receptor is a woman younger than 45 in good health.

CDR3 residues: CSARGGYPLAQETQYF. CDR3 coding DNA: TGCAGTGCTAGAGGGGGTTACCCTCTGGCCCAAGAGACCCAGTACTTC. The chain carries TRBV20-1 and TRBJ2-5; D is uncertain. The germline CDR1 and CDR2 sequences are DFQATT and SNEGSKA (reference sequence). There are 16 residues in the CDR3. V lost 1 base and J 1 base, leaving 16 bases between the germline ends.